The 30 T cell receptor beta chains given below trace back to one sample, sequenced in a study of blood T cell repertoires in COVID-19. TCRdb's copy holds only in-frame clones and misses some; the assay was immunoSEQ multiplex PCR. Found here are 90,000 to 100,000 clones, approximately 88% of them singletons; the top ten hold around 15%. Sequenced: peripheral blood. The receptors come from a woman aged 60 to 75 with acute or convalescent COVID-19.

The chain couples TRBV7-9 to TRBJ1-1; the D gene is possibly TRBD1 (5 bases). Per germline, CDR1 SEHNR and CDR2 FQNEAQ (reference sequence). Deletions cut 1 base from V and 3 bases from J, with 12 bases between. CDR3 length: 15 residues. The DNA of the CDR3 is TGTGCCAGCAGCTTAGGACAGAAAGAATACACTGAAGCTTTCTTT. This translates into CASSLGQKEYTEAFF.

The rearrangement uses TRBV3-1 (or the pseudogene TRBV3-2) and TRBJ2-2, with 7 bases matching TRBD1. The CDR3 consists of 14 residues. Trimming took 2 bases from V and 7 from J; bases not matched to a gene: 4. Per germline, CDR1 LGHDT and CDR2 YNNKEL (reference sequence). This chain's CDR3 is CASSQIPGGGELFF. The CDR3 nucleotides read TGTGCCAGCAGCCAAATACCAGGGGGCGGGGAGCTGTTTTTT.

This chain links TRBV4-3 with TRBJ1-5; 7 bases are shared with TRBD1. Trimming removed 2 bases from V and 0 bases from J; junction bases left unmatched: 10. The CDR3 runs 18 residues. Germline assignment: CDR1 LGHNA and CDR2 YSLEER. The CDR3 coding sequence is TGCGCCAGCAGCCAAACCCGTAGGGGGCTTTATAGCAATCAGCCCCAGCATTTT. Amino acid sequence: CASSQTRRGLYSNQPQHF.

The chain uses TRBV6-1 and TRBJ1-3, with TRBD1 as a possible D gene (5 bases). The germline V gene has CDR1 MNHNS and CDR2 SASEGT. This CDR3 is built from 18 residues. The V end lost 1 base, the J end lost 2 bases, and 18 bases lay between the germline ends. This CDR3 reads CASSEEEKGWGPGNTIYF. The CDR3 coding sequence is TGTGCCAGCAGTGAAGAGGAGAAAGGCTGGGGCCCTGGAAACACCATATATTTT.

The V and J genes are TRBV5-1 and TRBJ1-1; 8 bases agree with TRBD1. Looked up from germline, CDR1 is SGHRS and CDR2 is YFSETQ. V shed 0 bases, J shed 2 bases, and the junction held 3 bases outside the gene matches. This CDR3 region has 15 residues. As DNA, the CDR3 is TGCGCCAGCAGCTTGGACAGGGGGAGTAACACTGAAGCTTTCTTT. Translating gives CASSLDRGSNTEAFF.

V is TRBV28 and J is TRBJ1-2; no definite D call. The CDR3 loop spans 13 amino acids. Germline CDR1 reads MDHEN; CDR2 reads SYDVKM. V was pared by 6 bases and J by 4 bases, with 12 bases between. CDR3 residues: CASSPPGSYGYTF. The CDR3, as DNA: TGTGCCAGCAGCCCCCCGGGTTCCTATGGCTACACCTTC.

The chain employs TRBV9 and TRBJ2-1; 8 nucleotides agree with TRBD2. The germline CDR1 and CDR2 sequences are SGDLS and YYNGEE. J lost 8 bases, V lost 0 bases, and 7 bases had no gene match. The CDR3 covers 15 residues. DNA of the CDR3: TGTGCCAGCAGCGTAGGTTGGGGGACTAGGGATGAGCAGTTCTTC. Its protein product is CASSVGWGTRDEQFF.

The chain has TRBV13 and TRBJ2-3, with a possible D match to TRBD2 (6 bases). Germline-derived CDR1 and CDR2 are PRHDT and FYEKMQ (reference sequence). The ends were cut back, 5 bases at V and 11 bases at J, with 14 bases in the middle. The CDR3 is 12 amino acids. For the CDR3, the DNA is TGTGCCAGCAGCGCCACCCCCGGGGGGCAGTATTTT. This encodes CASSATPGGQYF.

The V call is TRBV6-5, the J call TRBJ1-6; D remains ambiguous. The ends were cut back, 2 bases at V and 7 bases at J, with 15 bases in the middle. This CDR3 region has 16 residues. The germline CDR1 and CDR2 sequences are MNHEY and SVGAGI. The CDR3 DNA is TGTGCCAGCAGTTACATGGTCCGGGGTCCGAATTCACCCCTCCACTTT. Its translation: CASSYMVRGPNSPLHF.

The CDR3, as DNA: TGTGCCAGCAGCCGACTTTGGAGTGCTAGCGGGGGGGGCCCCTCCTACGAGCAGTACTTC. This sequence encodes CASSRLWSASGGGPSYEQYF. This chain connects TRBV4-2 to TRBJ2-7; 12 nucleotides line up with TRBD2. This CDR3 region has 20 residues. The ends lost 4 bases at V and 0 bases at J; junction bases unmatched: 16. Germline lookup yields CDR1 LGHNA and CDR2 YNFKEQ.

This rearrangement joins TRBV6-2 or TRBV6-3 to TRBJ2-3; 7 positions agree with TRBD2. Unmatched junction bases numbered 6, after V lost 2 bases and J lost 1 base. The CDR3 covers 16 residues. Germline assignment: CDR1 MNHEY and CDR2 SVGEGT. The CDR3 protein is CASSYPLAGGTDTQYF. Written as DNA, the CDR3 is TGTGCCAGCAGTTACCCTCTCGCGGGGGGCACAGATACGCAGTATTTT.

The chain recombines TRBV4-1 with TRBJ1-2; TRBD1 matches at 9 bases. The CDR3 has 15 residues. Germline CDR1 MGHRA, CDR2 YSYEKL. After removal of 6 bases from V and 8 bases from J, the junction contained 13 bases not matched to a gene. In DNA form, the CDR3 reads TGCGCCAGCAGACCCCCTACGGACAGGGGACGGGGCTACACCTTC. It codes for CASRPPTDRGRGYTF.

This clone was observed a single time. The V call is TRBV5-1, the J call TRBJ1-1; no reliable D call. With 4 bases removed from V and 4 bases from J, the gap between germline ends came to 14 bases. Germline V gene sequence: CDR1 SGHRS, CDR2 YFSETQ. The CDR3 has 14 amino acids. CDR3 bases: TGCGCCAGCAGCCCTTCGGTTGGTAGCACTGAAGCTTTCTTT. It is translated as CASSPSVGSTEAFF.

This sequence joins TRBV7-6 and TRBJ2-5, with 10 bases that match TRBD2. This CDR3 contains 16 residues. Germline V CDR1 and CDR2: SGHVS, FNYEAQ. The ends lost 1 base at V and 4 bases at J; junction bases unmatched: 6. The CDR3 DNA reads TGTGCCAGCAGCTTAGGGGAAGCGGGGGGGCGAGAGACCCAGTACTTC. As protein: CASSLGEAGGRETQYF.

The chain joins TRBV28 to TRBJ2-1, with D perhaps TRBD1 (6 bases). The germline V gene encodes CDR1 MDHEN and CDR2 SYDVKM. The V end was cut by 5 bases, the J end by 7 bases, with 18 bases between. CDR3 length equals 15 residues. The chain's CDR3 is CASSPQGTSVNEQFF. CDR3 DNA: TGTGCCAGCAGTCCCCAGGGGACGTCGGTGAATGAGCAGTTCTTC.

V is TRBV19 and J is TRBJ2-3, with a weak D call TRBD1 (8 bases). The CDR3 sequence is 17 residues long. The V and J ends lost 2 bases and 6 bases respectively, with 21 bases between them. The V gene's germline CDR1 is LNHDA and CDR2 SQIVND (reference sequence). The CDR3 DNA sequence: TGTGCCAGTAGTATAAACAGGGGGGGCAGGGGGCAGGATACGCAGTATTTT. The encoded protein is CASSINRGGRGQDTQYF.

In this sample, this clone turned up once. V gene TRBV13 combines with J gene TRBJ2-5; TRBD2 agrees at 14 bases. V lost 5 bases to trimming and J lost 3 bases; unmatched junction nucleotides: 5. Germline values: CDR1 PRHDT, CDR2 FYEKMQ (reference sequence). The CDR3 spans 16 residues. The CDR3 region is CASSPLGLAGEETQYF. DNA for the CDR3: TGTGCCAGCAGCCCCCTGGGACTAGCGGGGGAAGAGACCCAGTACTTC.

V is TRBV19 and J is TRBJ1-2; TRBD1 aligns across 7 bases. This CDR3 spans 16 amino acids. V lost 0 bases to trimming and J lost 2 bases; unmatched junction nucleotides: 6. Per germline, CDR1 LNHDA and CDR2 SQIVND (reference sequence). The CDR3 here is CASSIDLGQINYGYTF. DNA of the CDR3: TGTGCCAGTAGTATAGATCTGGGACAGATAAACTATGGCTACACCTTC.

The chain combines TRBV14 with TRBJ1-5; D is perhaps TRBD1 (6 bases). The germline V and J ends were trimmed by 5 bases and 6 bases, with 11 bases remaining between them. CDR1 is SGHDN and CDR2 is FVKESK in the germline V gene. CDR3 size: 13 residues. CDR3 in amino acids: CASSKGGGQPQHF. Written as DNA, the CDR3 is TGTGCCAGCAGCAAGGGGGGGGGTCAGCCCCAGCATTTT.

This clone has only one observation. CDR3 nucleotides: TGTACCGGTGCCCCCGGGGTCTATGGCTACACCTTC. Translated: CTGAPGVYGYTF. The genes are TRBV30 and TRBJ1-2; D is undetermined. This CDR3 is 12 amino acids long. The V gene's germline CDR1 is GTSNPN and CDR2 SVGIG (reference sequence). The full variable domain, completed using reference TRBV30 and TRBJ1-2, is SQTIHQWPATLVQPVGSPLSLECTVEGTSNPNLYWYRQAAGRGLQLLFYSVGIGQISSEVPQNLSASRPQDRQFILSSKKLLLSDSGFYLCTGAPGVYGYTFGSGTRLTVV.

CDR3 protein: CASSTGQGTGPQHF. CDR3 sequence (DNA): TGTGCCAGCAGTACAGGACAGGGGACAGGGCCCCAGCATTTT. The chain uses TRBV6-2 or TRBV6-3 and TRBJ1-5; 9 nucleotides line up with TRBD1. With V trimmed by 5 bases and J by 9 bases, 8 bases remained unmatched. CDR1 and CDR2 from the germline V gene are MNHEY and SVGEGT. CDR3 length: 14 residues.

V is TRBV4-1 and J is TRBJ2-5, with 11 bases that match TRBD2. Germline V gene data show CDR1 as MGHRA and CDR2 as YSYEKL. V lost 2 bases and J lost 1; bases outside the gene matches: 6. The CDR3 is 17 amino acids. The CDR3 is CASSQRTSGPTQETQYF. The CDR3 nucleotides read TGCGCCAGCAGCCAAAGGACTAGCGGGCCGACCCAAGAGACCCAGTACTTC.

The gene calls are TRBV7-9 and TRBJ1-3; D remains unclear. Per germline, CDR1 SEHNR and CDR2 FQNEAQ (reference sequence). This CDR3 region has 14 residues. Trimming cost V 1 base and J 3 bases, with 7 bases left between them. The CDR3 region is CASSLDRGGNTIYF. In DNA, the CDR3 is TGTGCCAGCAGCTTAGATCGGGGTGGAAACACCATATATTTT.

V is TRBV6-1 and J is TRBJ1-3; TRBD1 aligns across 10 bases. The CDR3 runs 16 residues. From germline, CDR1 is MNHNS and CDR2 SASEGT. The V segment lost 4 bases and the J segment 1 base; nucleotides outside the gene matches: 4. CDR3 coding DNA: TGTGCCAGCAGTGGGGACAGGGGTTTGTCTGGAAACACCATATATTTT. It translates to CASSGDRGLSGNTIYF.

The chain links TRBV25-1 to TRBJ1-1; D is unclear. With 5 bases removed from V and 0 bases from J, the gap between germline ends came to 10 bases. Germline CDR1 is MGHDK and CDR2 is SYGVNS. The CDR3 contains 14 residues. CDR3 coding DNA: TGTGCCAGCAGTAGAGACACCCTGAACACTGAAGCTTTCTTT. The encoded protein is CASSRDTLNTEAFF.

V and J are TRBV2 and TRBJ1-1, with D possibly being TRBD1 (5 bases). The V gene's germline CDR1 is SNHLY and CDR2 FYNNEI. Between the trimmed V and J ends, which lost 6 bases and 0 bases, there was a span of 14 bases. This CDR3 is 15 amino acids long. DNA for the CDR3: TGTGCCAGCAGGAGGGGCGGGGCCCTGAACACTGAAGCTTTCTTT. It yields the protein CASRRGGALNTEAFF. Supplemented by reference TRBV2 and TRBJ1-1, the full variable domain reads EPEVTQTPSHQVTQMGQEVILRCVPISNHLYFYWYRQILGQKVEFLVSFYNNEISEKSEIFDDQFSVERPDGSNFTLKIRSTKLEDSAMYFCASRRGGALNTEAFFGQGTRLTVV.

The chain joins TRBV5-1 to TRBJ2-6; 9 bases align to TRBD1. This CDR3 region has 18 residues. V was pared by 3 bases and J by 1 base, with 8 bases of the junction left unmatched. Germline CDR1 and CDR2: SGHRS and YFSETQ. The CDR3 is CASSSYRGRGSGANVLTF. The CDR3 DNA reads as TGCGCCAGCAGCTCCTACAGGGGGCGCGGGTCTGGGGCCAACGTCCTGACTTTC.

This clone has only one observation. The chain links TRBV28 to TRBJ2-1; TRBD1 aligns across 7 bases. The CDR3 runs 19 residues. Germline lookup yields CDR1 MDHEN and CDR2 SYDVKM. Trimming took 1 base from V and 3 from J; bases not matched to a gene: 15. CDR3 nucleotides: TGTGCCAGCAGTTTATTCCCCAGGACAAAGGGGGCGAACTACAATGAGCAGTTCTTC. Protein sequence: CASSLFPRTKGANYNEQFF. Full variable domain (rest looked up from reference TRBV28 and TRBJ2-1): DVKVTQSSRYLVKRTGEKVFLECVQDMDHENMFWYRQDPGLGLRLIYFSYDVKMKEKGDIPEGYSVSREKKERFSLILESASTNQTSMYLCASSLFPRTKGANYNEQFFGPGTRLTVL.

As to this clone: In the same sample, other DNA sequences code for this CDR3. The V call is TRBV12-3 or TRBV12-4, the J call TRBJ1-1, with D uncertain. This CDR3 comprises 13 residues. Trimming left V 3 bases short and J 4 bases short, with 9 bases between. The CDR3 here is CASSFSGGTEAFF. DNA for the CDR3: TGTGCCAGCAGTTTTTCCGGAGGCACTGAAGCTTTCTTT.

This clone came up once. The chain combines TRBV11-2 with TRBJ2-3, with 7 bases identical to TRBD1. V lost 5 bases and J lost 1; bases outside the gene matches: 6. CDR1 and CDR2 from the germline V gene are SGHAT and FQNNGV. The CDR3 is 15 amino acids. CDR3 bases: TGTGCCAGCAGCCCAGGGGGAAAACGCACAGATACGCAGTATTTT. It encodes CASSPGGKRTDTQYF.